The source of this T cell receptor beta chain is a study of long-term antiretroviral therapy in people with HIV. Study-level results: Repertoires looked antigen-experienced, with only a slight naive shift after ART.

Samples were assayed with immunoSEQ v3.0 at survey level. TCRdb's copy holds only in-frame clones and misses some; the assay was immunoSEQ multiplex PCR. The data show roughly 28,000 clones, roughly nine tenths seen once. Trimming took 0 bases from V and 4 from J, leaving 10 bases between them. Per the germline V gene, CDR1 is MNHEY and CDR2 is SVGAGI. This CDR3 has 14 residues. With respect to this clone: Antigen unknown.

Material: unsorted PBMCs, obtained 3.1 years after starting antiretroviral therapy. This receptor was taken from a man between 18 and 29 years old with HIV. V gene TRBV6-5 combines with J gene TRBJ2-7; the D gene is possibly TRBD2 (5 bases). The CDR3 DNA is TGTGCCAGCAGTTACTCGAGGGCCAAGTACGAGCAGTACTTC. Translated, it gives CASSYSRAKYEQYF.